Below are 12 T cell receptor beta chains sequenced from a single sample in a study of T cell responses to AZD1222 COVID-19 vaccine. Only in-frame clones appear in the TCRdb table, and some are missing; sequencing was by immunoSEQ multiplex PCR. This repertoire shows about 67,000 clones, about 85% found once; its top ten account for approximately 22%. The sequenced sample was peripheral blood, obtained on day 0 of AZD1222 vaccination. The receptor source for this set is an adult in good health.

This clone has a handful of counts. V and J are TRBV7-9 and TRBJ1-4; D unclear. V was shortened by 1 base and J by 2 bases, with 8 bases between the two germline ends. CDR1 and CDR2 (germline): SEHNR, FQNEAQ (reference sequence). This CDR3 is 15 amino acids long. The CDR3 is CASSLVLGTNEKLFF. The CDR3 region has the DNA TGTGCCAGCAGCTTAGTTCTGGGGACTAATGAAAAACTGTTTTTT.

A single count supports this clone. This rearrangement joins TRBV11-2 to TRBJ2-7; TRBD2 matches 8 bases. The V gene's germline CDR1 is SGHAT and CDR2 FQNNGV. V was pared by 3 bases and J by 7 bases, with 8 bases of the junction left unmatched. This CDR3 region has 14 residues. CDR3 residues: CASSFSGAYREQYF. CDR3 sequence (DNA): TGTGCCAGCAGCTTTAGCGGGGCCTACAGGGAGCAGTACTTC.

Written as DNA, the CDR3 is TGTGCCAGCAGTTGGGGTAATGAAGCTTTCTTT. Amino acid sequence: CASSWGNEAFF. The rearrangement links TRBV6-5 to TRBJ1-1; D uncertain. The CDR3 covers 11 residues. The V gene lost 4 bases and the J gene lost 7 bases, with 7 bases spanning the gap. From germline, CDR1 is MNHEY and CDR2 SVGAGI.

The CDR3 DNA follows: TGTGCCAGCATCGATAGCGGGGAGAGCTCCTACAATGAGCAGTTCTTC. Translation gives CASIDSGESSYNEQFF. V usage is TRBV28 and J usage is TRBJ2-1; 8 bases map to TRBD2. V shed 7 bases, J shed 0 bases, and the junction held 8 bases outside the gene matches. Germline CDR1 MDHEN, CDR2 SYDVKM. The CDR3 consists of 16 residues. Full variable domain (rest looked up from reference TRBV28 and TRBJ2-1): DVKVTQSSRYLVKRTGEKVFLECVQDMDHENMFWYRQDPGLGLRLIYFSYDVKMKEKGDIPEGYSVSREKKERFSLILESASTNQTSMYLCASIDSGESSYNEQFFGPGTRLTVL.

This chain joins TRBV28 and TRBJ2-2; D is undetermined. Germline V gene data show CDR1 as MDHEN and CDR2 as SYDVKM. The length of the CDR3 is 14 residues. V was clipped by 6 bases and J by 6 bases, with 14 bases between them. CDR3 residues: CASSPHTSPGELFF. DNA for the CDR3: TGTGCCAGCAGCCCCCATACATCTCCCGGGGAGCTGTTTTTT.

CDR3 region: CASSLSGARNEKLFF. CDR3 coding DNA: TGTGCCAGCAGCCTTTCGGGGGCGAGGAATGAAAAACTGTTTTTT. The chain employs TRBV7-6 and TRBJ1-4; TRBD1 is a possible D gene (6 bases). The ends were cut back, 5 bases at V and 5 bases at J, with 15 bases in the middle. This CDR3 has 15 residues. Germline-derived CDR1 and CDR2 are SGHVS and FNYEAQ.

The V call is TRBV6-5, the J call TRBJ2-2; D might be TRBD2 (6 bases). In germline, CDR1 is MNHEY, CDR2 SVGAGI. CDR3 length equals 14 residues. V shed 2 bases and J shed 5 bases, with 9 bases lying between them. Here the CDR3 reads CASSYDSGTGELFF. The DNA for the CDR3 is TGTGCCAGCAGTTACGACAGCGGGACCGGGGAGCTGTTTTTT.

The V and J genes are TRBV24-1 and TRBJ2-5; possible D gene TRBD2, 6 bases. The CDR3 length is 14 residues. V lost 1 base, J lost 2 bases, and 7 bases lay in between. Germline CDR1 KGHDR, CDR2 SFDVKD. CDR3: CATSDFAGQETQYF. Here the CDR3 DNA reads TGTGCCACCAGTGATTTTGCGGGACAAGAGACCCAGTACTTC.

The chain couples TRBV7-8 to TRBJ1-2, with D tentatively TRBD1 (5 bases). The CDR3 consists of 14 residues. Trimming pared 2 bases from V and 5 bases from J, leaving 12 bases between. Germline lookup yields CDR1 SGHVS and CDR2 FQNEAQ. The CDR3 DNA sequence: TGTGCCAGCAGCTTAATCTCGCAGGGTTATGGCTACACCTTC. This codes for CASSLISQGYGYTF.

The chain uses TRBV6-6 and TRBJ2-7; 7 nucleotides align to TRBD1. Looked up from germline, CDR1 is MNHNY and CDR2 is SVGAGI (reference sequence). Losses at the gene ends were 7 bases for V and 5 bases for J; bases not matched to a gene: 14. This CDR3 has 15 amino acids. Here the CDR3 DNA reads TGTGCCAGCACACGAAGGAAGGGACAGTGGAACGAGCAGTACTTC. It translates to CASTRRKGQWNEQYF.

This clone was seen a few times. The genes are TRBV19 and TRBJ1-6; TRBD1 might be the D (6 bases). This CDR3 has 15 amino acids. Per germline, CDR1 LNHDA and CDR2 SQIVND (reference sequence). The ends were cut back, 7 bases at V and 8 bases at J, with 18 bases in the middle. The CDR3 nucleotides are TGTGCCAGTACCGACAGGACCATATACTATTCACCCCTCCACTTT. This sequence encodes CASTDRTIYYSPLHF.

V gene TRBV2 combines with J gene TRBJ2-5; D unresolved. Per germline, CDR1 SNHLY and CDR2 FYNNEI. V lost 7 bases, J lost 5 bases, and 14 bases lay in between. The CDR3 loop spans 13 amino acids. The CDR3 spells CASTGQALETQYF. The DNA of the CDR3 is TGTGCCAGCACCGGGCAGGCTTTGGAGACCCAGTACTTC.